The clone carrying this TCR beta chain occurred a few times. The data stem from a study of blood T cell repertoires in COVID-19. Study-wide context: COVID-19 samples, acute and convalescent, were from the United States, Italy and Spain. In each case, the material was cDNA or gDNA derived from T cells, B-cell-depleted T cells, or PBMCs.

As handled by the study authors: Estimation of nucleated cell counts was performed using reference gene primer amplification. Some clones are missing from TCRdb's copy, which holds only in-frame ones; the method was immunoSEQ multiplex PCR. V and J calls and clone size are those listed in that table; D and trimming were worked out from the DNA. The repertoire holds hundreds of thousands of clones, with about 80% as singletons. The CDR3 runs to 13 residues. Germline-derived CDR1 and CDR2 are SGHNT and YENEEA. Trimming took off 1 base at V and 2 bases at J, with 6 bases between the two ends. J is TRBJ2-7 and V is TRBV11-3, with unresolved D. The clonotype originates from a human donor in a cohort sampled during active COVID-19. Sequencing input: peripheral blood. CDR3 residues: CASSLGQTYEQYF. CDR3 coding DNA: TGTGCCAGCAGCTTAGGGCAGACCTACGAGCAGTACTTC. Supplemented by reference TRBV11-3 and TRBJ2-7, the full variable domain reads EAGVVQSPRYKIIEKKQPVAFWCNPISGHNTLYWYLQNLGQGPELLIRYENEEAVDDSQLPKDRFSAERLKGVDSTLKIQPAELGDSAVYLCASSLGQTYEQYFGPGTRLTVT.